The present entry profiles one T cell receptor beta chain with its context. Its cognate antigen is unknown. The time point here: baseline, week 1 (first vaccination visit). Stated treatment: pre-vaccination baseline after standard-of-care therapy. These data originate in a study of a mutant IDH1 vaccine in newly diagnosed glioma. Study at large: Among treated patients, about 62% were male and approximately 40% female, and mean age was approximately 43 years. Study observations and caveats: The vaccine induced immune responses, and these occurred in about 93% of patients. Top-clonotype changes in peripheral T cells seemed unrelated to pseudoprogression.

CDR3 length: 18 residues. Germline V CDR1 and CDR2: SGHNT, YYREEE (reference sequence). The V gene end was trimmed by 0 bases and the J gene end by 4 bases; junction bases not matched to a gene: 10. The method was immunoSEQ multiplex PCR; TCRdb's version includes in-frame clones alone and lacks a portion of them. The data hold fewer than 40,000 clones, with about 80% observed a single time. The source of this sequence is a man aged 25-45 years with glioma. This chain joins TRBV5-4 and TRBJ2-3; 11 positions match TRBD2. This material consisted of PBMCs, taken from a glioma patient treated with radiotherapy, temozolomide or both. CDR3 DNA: TGTGCCAGCAGCTTGGGGCTAGCGGGAGGAGGAGATGCAGATACGCAGTATTTT. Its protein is CASSLGLAGGGDADTQYF.